Presented here are 13 T cell receptor beta chains from one specimen sequenced in a study of T cell responses to AZD1222 COVID-19 vaccine. The data were produced by immunoSEQ multiplex PCR, yet TCRdb's version contains in-frame clones alone and is incomplete. In the table there are some 150,000 clones, roughly 90% of which are singletons. Here the sequenced sample was peripheral blood, taken 28 days after the second dose of the MenACWY control vaccine. The receptors were sampled from an adult who received the MenACWY meningococcal vaccine as a control.

The chain has TRBV5-1 and TRBJ1-6; D is undetermined. V was pared by 0 bases and J by 5 bases, with 6 bases between. CDR1 and CDR2 from the germline V gene are SGHRS and YFSETQ. The CDR3 covers 14 residues. The CDR3 nucleotides read TGCGCCAGCAGCTTGGGGGAAAATAATTCACCCCTCCACTTT. This codes for CASSLGENNSPLHF. Combining the CDR3 with reference TRBV5-1 and TRBJ1-6 gives the whole variable domain KAGVTQTPRYLIKTRGQQVTLSCSPISGHRSVSWYQQTPGQGLQFLFEYFSETQRNKGNFPGRFSGRQFSNSRSEMNVSTLELGDSALYLCASSLGENNSPLHFGNGTRLTVT.

The J gene is TRBJ1-2, the V gene TRBV7-6; the match to TRBD1 covers 7 bases. Germline CDR1 and CDR2: SGHVS and FNYEAQ. This CDR3 has 15 residues. V dropped 1 base and J dropped 4; count of bases not matched to a gene: 6. The CDR3 region is CASSLETGKGYGYTF. In DNA form, the CDR3 reads TGTGCCAGCAGCTTAGAGACAGGGAAGGGCTATGGCTACACCTTC.

This clone was seen only once. The chain couples TRBV7-6 to TRBJ1-1, with D perhaps matching TRBD1 (5 bases). There are 15 residues in the CDR3. Germline V gene sequence: CDR1 SGHVS, CDR2 FNYEAQ. Deletions cut 1 base from V and 0 bases from J, with 9 bases between. In DNA, the CDR3 is TGTGCCAGCAGCTTAGGCGCGACAGTGAACACTGAAGCTTTCTTT. Translation gives CASSLGATVNTEAFF.

This clone occurred a few times. This rearrangement joins TRBV6-6 to TRBJ1-1, with 7 nucleotides matching TRBD1. V dropped 6 bases and J dropped 5; count of bases not matched to a gene: 12. The CDR3 has 15 amino acids. Germline CDR1 reads MNHNY; CDR2 reads SVGAGI (reference sequence). DNA of the CDR3: TGTGCCAGCAGCCAAATGACAGGGTTTTGGACTGAAGCTTTCTTT. It specifies CASSQMTGFWTEAFF.

The chain carries TRBV7-9 and TRBJ1-6; the D is unclear. Germline V gene sequence: CDR1 SEHNR, CDR2 FQNEAQ (reference sequence). The germline V and J ends were trimmed by 4 bases and 7 bases, with 14 bases remaining between them. The CDR3 covers 15 residues. Written as DNA, the CDR3 is TGTGCCAGCAGCTCGCAGACATCGGACAATTCACCCCTCCACTTT. Residues: CASSSQTSDNSPLHF. Drawing the rest from reference TRBV7-9 and TRBJ1-6, the complete variable domain is DTGVSQNPRHKITKRGQNVTFRCDPISEHNRLYWYRQTLGQGPEFLTYFQNEAQLEKSRLLSDRFSAERPKGSFSTLEIQRTEQGDSAMYLCASSSQTSDNSPLHFGNGTRLTVT.

There are a few counts of this clone. The CDR3 bases are TGTGCCAGTAGGAGTGGGACGGGAGGTGGCTACACCTTC. This codes for CASRSGTGGGYTF. The V and J genes are TRBV19 and TRBJ1-2; tentatively, D is TRBD1 (5 bases). Trimming stripped 6 bases from V and 7 bases from J, with 15 bases between. The CDR3 is 13 residues long. Germline V gene data show CDR1 as LNHDA and CDR2 as SQIVND (reference sequence).

J is TRBJ1-1 and V is TRBV6-4, with 7 bases that match TRBD1. V was clipped by 4 bases and J by 1 base; unmatched bases: 3. Germline V gene data show CDR1 as MRHNA and CDR2 as SNTAGT. This CDR3 region has 14 residues. DNA of the CDR3: TGTGCCAGCAGTGCCAACAGGGGGAACACTGAAGCTTTCTTT. It encodes CASSANRGNTEAFF.

The chain uses TRBV5-1 and TRBJ1-2; TRBD1 might be the D (6 bases). Germline loops: CDR1 SGHRS, CDR2 YFSETQ. Deletions cut 4 bases from V and 4 bases from J, with 11 bases between. The CDR3 length is 13 residues. This CDR3 is CASSVDRTYGYTF. In DNA form, the CDR3 reads TGCGCCAGCAGCGTGGACAGAACCTATGGCTACACCTTC.

This clone was observed many times. The V gene is TRBV7-9, the J gene TRBJ2-7; D possibly corresponds to TRBD2 (5 bases). Germline CDR1 reads SEHNR; CDR2 reads FQNEAQ (reference sequence). The CDR3 spans 12 residues. V gave up 5 bases and J gave up 12 bases, with 17 bases separating them. CDR3 amino acids: CASSPTSGLLYF. For the CDR3, the DNA is TGTGCCAGCAGCCCAACATCGGGGTTGTTGTACTTC. The variable domain in full, completed from reference TRBV7-9 and TRBJ2-7, reads DTGVSQNPRHKITKRGQNVTFRCDPISEHNRLYWYRQTLGQGPEFLTYFQNEAQLEKSRLLSDRFSAERPKGSFSTLEIQRTEQGDSAMYLCASSPTSGLLYFGPGTRLTVT.

This chain connects TRBV7-2 to TRBJ1-2, with 8 bases aligning to TRBD1. The CDR3 runs 15 residues. From germline, CDR1 is SGHTA and CDR2 FQGNSA. Unmatched junction bases numbered 9, after V lost 5 bases and J lost 4 bases. The CDR3 loop reads CASSLTGGTAYGYTF. The CDR3 coding sequence is TGTGCCAGCAGCCTAACAGGGGGGACGGCCTATGGCTACACCTTC.

V is TRBV27 and J is TRBJ1-1; D is possibly TRBD1 (6 bases). Germline CDR1 MNHEY, CDR2 SMNVEV (reference sequence). The CDR3 loop spans 14 amino acids. Trimming left V 1 base short and J 4 bases short, with 10 bases between. The CDR3 is CASSLFWGPTEAFF. The CDR3 nucleotides read TGTGCCAGCAGTTTATTTTGGGGGCCCACTGAAGCTTTCTTT.

This chain connects TRBV7-8 to TRBJ1-4, with a possible D match to TRBD1 (6 bases). Germline-derived CDR1 and CDR2 are SGHVS and FQNEAQ. The V gene lost 0 bases and the J gene lost 8 bases, with 16 bases spanning the gap. The CDR3 is 16 residues long. The CDR3 protein is CASSLAGGAHKEKLFF. The DNA of the CDR3 is TGTGCCAGCAGCTTAGCGGGGGGGGCCCACAAGGAAAAACTGTTTTTT.

This rearrangement joins TRBV3-1 (or the pseudogene TRBV3-2) to TRBJ1-1; no definite D call. Germline lookup yields CDR1 LGHDT and CDR2 YNNKEL (reference sequence). V lost 0 bases and J 7 bases, leaving 18 bases between the germline ends. The CDR3 runs to 16 residues. CDR3 DNA: TGTGCCAGCAGCCAAGATAGACGACCCACCCACGGTGAAGCTTTCTTT. Translated, it gives CASSQDRRPTHGEAFF.